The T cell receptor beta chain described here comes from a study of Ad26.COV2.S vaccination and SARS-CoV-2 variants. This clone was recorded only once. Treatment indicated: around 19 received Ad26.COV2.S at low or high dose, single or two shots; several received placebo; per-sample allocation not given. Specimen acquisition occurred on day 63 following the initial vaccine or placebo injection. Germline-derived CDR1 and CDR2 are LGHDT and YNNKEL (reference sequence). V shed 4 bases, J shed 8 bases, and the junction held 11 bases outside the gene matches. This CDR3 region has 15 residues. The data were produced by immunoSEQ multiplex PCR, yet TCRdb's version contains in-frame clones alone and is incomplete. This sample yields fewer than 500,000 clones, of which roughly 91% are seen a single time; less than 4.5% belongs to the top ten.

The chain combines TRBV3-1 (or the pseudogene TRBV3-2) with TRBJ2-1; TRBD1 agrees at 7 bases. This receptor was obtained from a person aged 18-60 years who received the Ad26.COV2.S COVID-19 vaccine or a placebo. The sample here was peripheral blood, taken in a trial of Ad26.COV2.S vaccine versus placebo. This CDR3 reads CASSRRQGVIDEQFF. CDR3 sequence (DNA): TGTGCCAGCAGCCGACGACAGGGAGTTATCGATGAGCAGTTCTTC.